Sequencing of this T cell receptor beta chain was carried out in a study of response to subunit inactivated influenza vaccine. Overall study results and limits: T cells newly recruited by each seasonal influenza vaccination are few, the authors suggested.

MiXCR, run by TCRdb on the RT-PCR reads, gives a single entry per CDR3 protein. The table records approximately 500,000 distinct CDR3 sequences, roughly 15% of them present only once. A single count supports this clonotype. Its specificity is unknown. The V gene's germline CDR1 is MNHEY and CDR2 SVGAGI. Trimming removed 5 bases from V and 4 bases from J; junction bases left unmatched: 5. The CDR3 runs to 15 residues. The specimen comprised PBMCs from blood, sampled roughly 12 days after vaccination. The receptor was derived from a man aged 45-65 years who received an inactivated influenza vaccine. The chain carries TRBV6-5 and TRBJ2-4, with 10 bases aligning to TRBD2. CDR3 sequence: CASSTPAGGKNIQYF. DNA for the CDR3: TGTGCCAGCAGTACTCCAGCGGGGGGGAAAAACATTCAGTACTTC.